This TCR beta chain was captured by sequencing in a study of T cell repertoires in cytomegalovirus infection. The V segment lost 0 bases and the J segment 3 bases; nucleotides outside the gene matches: 8. This CDR3 spans 17 amino acids. CDR1 is MNHEY, CDR2 SVGAGI, per germline. Each CDR3 protein is one row after TCRdb ran MiXCR on the reads. Found here are roughly 720,000 distinct CDR3 sequences, 35% to 45% of them singletons; the top ten hold more than 2.5%. The chain is built from TRBV6-5 and TRBJ2-3, with 8 bases aligning to TRBD1. The sequence derives from a human donor in good health (CMV status not recorded). Some clones in this sample may be carry-over from other donors' samples. The sequencing input was PBMCs. In nucleotides, the CDR3 is TGTGCCAGCAGTTACTCGATACAGGGGGTTGGAACAGATACGCAGTATTTT. This codes for CASSYSIQGVGTDTQYF.